This TCR beta chain was captured in a study of blood T cell repertoires in COVID-19. Study in general: Samples came from the United States, Italy and Spain, spanning acute and convalescent COVID-19.

Authors' data handling: Amplifying reference gene primers gave estimates of nucleated cell counts. Assay used: immunoSEQ multiplex PCR; TCRdb lists only in-frame clones, some missing. That table supplies the V and J calls and clone size; D and trimming were determined from the DNA. The profile shows 65,000 to 95,000 clones, around 90% of them singletons. V shed 1 base and J shed 5 bases, with 17 bases lying between them. CDR1 is SEHNR and CDR2 is FQNEAQ in the germline V gene (reference sequence). This CDR3 region has 16 residues. Sample: peripheral blood. This TCR was sampled from a man between 50 and 59 years old with active COVID-19. V is TRBV7-9 and J is TRBJ2-5, with D maybe TRBD2 (6 bases). This CDR3 reads CASSLVSGVLGETQYF. DNA of the CDR3: TGTGCCAGCAGCTTAGTTAGCGGAGTCCTTGGTGAGACCCAGTACTTC.